Presented here are 27 T cell receptor beta chains from one specimen sequenced in a study of blood T cells in healthy people across ages. Primed by a sample-barcoded 5' primer and a J-beta primer mix, a second PCR proceeded for 7 to 11 cycles. TCRdb recomputed calls from the 5' RACE reads with MiXCR, one row per CDR3 protein. Altogether around 940,000 distinct CDR3 sequences are present, roughly 47% being singletons, with the ten largest covering 20% to 25%. Source material: blood. Receptor source: a woman aged 55-69 years in good health.

The chain combines TRBV27 with TRBJ2-3, with 13 nucleotides matching TRBD2. The CDR3 is 19 residues long. Germline V gene sequence: CDR1 MNHEY, CDR2 SMNVEV (reference sequence). Losses at the gene ends were 2 bases for V and 7 bases for J; bases not matched to a gene: 15. DNA for the CDR3: TGTGCCAGCAGTTTAGCCCCTATAACTAGCGGGAGGGAAAGAAATACGCAGTATTTT. Amino acid sequence: CASSLAPITSGRERNTQYF.

With regard to this clonotype: This may stem from a read error, because a much larger clone lies one nucleotide away. The rearrangement joins TRBV4-1 to TRBJ2-1; a weak D match, TRBD2 (6 bases). The CDR3 contains 15 residues. CDR1 and CDR2 from the germline V gene are MGHRA and YSYEKL. Trimming shortened V by 4 bases and J by 5 bases, and 15 bases separated the two germline ends. CDR3 nucleotides: TGCGCCAGCAGCCGCACCGGGACTGGGAACAATGAGCAGTTCTTC. Residues: CASSRTGTGNNEQFF.

The chain combines TRBV6-2 or TRBV6-3 with TRBJ2-1, with D possibly matching TRBD2 (5 bases). The V and J ends lost 2 bases and 11 bases respectively, with 10 bases between them. The CDR3 length is 12 residues. Germline V gene data show CDR1 as MNHEY and CDR2 as SVGEGT. Here the CDR3 reads CASSYVAGKQFF. DNA for the CDR3: TGTGCCAGCAGTTACGTGGCGGGCAAGCAGTTCTTC.

The chain carries TRBV6-6 and TRBJ1-1; no clear D. Trimming removed 4 bases from V and 5 bases from J, with 14 bases in between. The CDR3 has 14 residues. Germline loops: CDR1 MNHNY, CDR2 SVGAGI (reference sequence). CDR3 DNA sequence: TGTGCCAGCAGTTGGCAGCGGGCGAGGACTGAAGCTTTCTTT. Protein product: CASSWQRARTEAFF.

For the CDR3, the DNA is TGCAGTGCTAGACGTCGGGGGGGAATAGGTGAGCAGTTCTTC. Its protein product is CSARRRGGIGEQFF. The chain couples TRBV20-1 to TRBJ2-1; the match to TRBD2 covers 8 bases. The germline V gene encodes CDR1 DFQATT and CDR2 SNEGSKA (reference sequence). The junction had 9 bases not matched to a gene; V was cut back by 2 bases and J by 9 bases. The CDR3 covers 14 residues.

This clonotype was counted between two and nine times. The chain uses TRBV20-1 and TRBJ2-1, with D uncertain. V was clipped by 6 bases and J by 9 bases, with 12 bases between them. Germline CDR1 DFQATT, CDR2 SNEGSKA (reference sequence). This CDR3 has 11 residues. CDR3 bases: TGCAGTGCCGTTAGTATACCTGAGCAGTTCTTC. This encodes CSAVSIPEQFF.

Details on this clonotype: A read error may be the cause here, since a much bigger clone is one base away. J is TRBJ2-5 and V is TRBV29-1, with D perhaps TRBD1 or TRBD2 (5 bases each). V gave up 7 bases and J gave up 13 bases, with 10 bases separating them. The CDR3 totals 8 residues. The germline V gene has CDR1 SQVTM and CDR2 ANQGSEA. The CDR3 here is CSGDGRYF. The CDR3 region has the DNA TGCAGCGGGGACGGGCGGTACTTC.

J is TRBJ2-3 and V is TRBV25-1, with TRBD2 identical over 7 bases. After removal of 0 bases from V and 6 bases from J, the junction contained 9 bases not matched to a gene. Looked up from germline, CDR1 is MGHDK and CDR2 is SYGVNS. The CDR3 runs to 16 residues. The DNA of the CDR3 is TGTGCCAGCAGTGAATACGCGAGCGGGAATCGGGATACGCAGTATTTT. This codes for CASSEYASGNRDTQYF.

V usage is TRBV29-1 and J usage is TRBJ2-1; 8 nucleotides agree with TRBD1. The CDR3 length is 18 residues. Germline V lookup: CDR1 SQVTM, CDR2 ANQGSEA. The trim removed 0 bases at V and 0 bases at J, leaving 10 bases unmatched. The CDR3 region is CSVEEDRAGLSSYNEQFF. The DNA of the CDR3 is TGCAGCGTTGAAGAGGACAGGGCCGGACTCAGCTCCTACAATGAGCAGTTCTTC.

The chain recombines TRBV27 with TRBJ1-6, with TRBD1 matching over 11 bases. Germline V gene data show CDR1 as MNHEY and CDR2 as SMNVEV (reference sequence). V was clipped by 2 bases and J by 8 bases; unmatched bases: 8. The CDR3 has 17 residues. CDR3 loop: CASSLGRTGGEYSPLHF. For the CDR3, the DNA is TGTGCCAGCAGTTTAGGCAGGACAGGGGGCGAGTATTCACCCCTCCACTTT.

The rearrangement links TRBV5-6 to TRBJ2-3; D is ambiguous. Per germline, CDR1 SGHDT and CDR2 YYEEEE. This CDR3 has 13 residues. V was shortened by 6 bases and J by 1 base, with 9 bases between the two germline ends. The CDR3: CASTLSGTDTQYF. DNA of the CDR3: TGTGCCAGCACCCTTTCAGGCACAGATACGCAGTATTTT.

The chain joins TRBV3-1 to TRBJ2-1, with D possibly being TRBD1 (6 bases). The V end lost 4 bases, the J end lost 10 bases, and 17 bases lay between the germline ends. The CDR3 is 14 residues long. From germline, CDR1 is LGHDT and CDR2 YNNKEL (reference sequence). This CDR3 reads CASSPLTIGTEQFF. CDR3 bases: TGTGCCAGCAGCCCCCTAACCATCGGGACAGAGCAGTTCTTC.

This clonotype was seen a handful of times. The gene calls are TRBV25-1 and TRBJ1-1, with a possible D match to TRBD1 (5 bases). Trimming shortened V by 6 bases and J by 6 bases, and 14 bases separated the two germline ends. The CDR3 is 13 amino acids. The germline V gene encodes CDR1 MGHDK and CDR2 SYGVNS. The CDR3 bases are TGTGCCAGCAGCCACGACCTAGGGGCTGAAGCTTTCTTT. It encodes CASSHDLGAEAFF.

V usage is TRBV2 and J usage is TRBJ2-5; 9 positions match TRBD2. The germline V gene encodes CDR1 SNHLY and CDR2 FYNNEI. V shed 9 bases, J shed 7 bases, and the junction held 6 bases outside the gene matches. The CDR3 has 12 residues. Here the CDR3 DNA reads TGTGCCAGAGGGACTAGCTATGGGACCCAGTACTTC. This sequence encodes CARGTSYGTQYF.

The V gene is TRBV7-2, the J gene TRBJ2-3, with D maybe TRBD2 (6 bases). This CDR3 has 13 residues. The germline V gene has CDR1 SGHTA and CDR2 FQGNSA. Trimming pared 11 bases from V and 4 bases from J, leaving 16 bases between. CDR3 residues: CASTAGTADTQYF. For the CDR3, the DNA is TGTGCCTCTACAGCGGGTACGGCAGATACGCAGTATTTT.

The chain uses TRBV29-1 and TRBJ1-2; D possibly corresponds to TRBD1 (6 bases). V lost 0 bases to trimming and J lost 4 bases, with 12 bases between them. This CDR3 has 14 amino acids. Germline CDR1 and CDR2: SQVTM and ANQGSEA. This chain's CDR3 is CSVEEAGGGYGYTF. Here the CDR3 DNA reads TGCAGCGTTGAAGAGGCAGGAGGGGGCTATGGCTACACCTTC.

There are many counts of this clonotype. The rearrangement joins TRBV29-1 to TRBJ2-1; a weak D match, TRBD2 (6 bases). This CDR3 region has 11 residues. The V gene lost 6 bases and the J gene lost 9 bases, with 12 bases spanning the gap. Germline lookup yields CDR1 SQVTM and CDR2 ANQGSEA. CDR3 loop: CSVAGSGEQFF. The CDR3 DNA reads as TGCAGCGTGGCGGGGAGCGGTGAGCAGTTCTTC.

The V call is TRBV7-9, the J call TRBJ1-1; D is unclear. The ends were cut back, 1 base at V and 6 bases at J, with 6 bases in the middle. The CDR3 has 12 amino acids. From germline, CDR1 is SEHNR and CDR2 FQNEAQ (reference sequence). The CDR3 sequence is CASSLVQAEAFF. In nucleotides, the CDR3 is TGTGCCAGCAGCTTAGTGCAGGCTGAAGCTTTCTTT. Complete variable domain (other parts from reference TRBV7-9 and TRBJ1-1): DTGVSQNPRHKITKRGQNVTFRCDPISEHNRLYWYRQTLGQGPEFLTYFQNEAQLEKSRLLSDRFSAERPKGSFSTLEIQRTEQGDSAMYLCASSLVQAEAFFGQGTRLTVV.

This clonotype was seen a few times. This chain uses TRBV20-1 with TRBJ2-7; D remains ambiguous. The germline V gene encodes CDR1 DFQATT and CDR2 SNEGSKA (reference sequence). Trimming took off 5 bases at V and 3 bases at J, with 14 bases between the two ends. This CDR3 is 13 amino acids long. The chain's CDR3 is CSASEQIIYEQYF. Written as DNA, the CDR3 is TGCAGTGCTTCCGAACAGATAATCTACGAGCAGTACTTC.

For this clonotype: A much larger clone is a single base away; this may be a read error. The chain is built from TRBV7-2 and TRBJ2-7, with TRBD1 as a possible D gene (7 bases). V gave up 7 bases and J gave up 12 bases, with 22 bases separating them. CDR1 and CDR2 from the germline V gene are SGHTA and FQGNSA. The CDR3 loop spans 13 amino acids. CDR3 sequence (DNA): TGTGCCAGCAAGGAGGGGGCGAGTGAGACCCGGTACTTC. As protein: CASKEGASETRYF.

In nucleotides, the CDR3 is TGTGCCGCGGGTCATGGATCCTACAATGAGCAGTTCTTC. It is translated as CAAGHGSYNEQFF. The chain carries TRBV27 and TRBJ2-1, with D tentatively TRBD2 (5 bases). The CDR3 loop spans 13 amino acids. Germline V gene data show CDR1 as MNHEY and CDR2 as SMNVEV (reference sequence). Trimming stripped 11 bases from V and 1 base from J, with 12 bases between.

The V and J genes are TRBV20-1 and TRBJ1-2; tentatively, D is TRBD1 (6 bases). Between the trimmed V and J ends, which lost 6 bases and 4 bases, there was a span of 12 bases. CDR3 length equals 12 residues. CDR1 is DFQATT, CDR2 SNEGSKA, per germline (reference sequence). For the CDR3, the DNA is TGCAGTGCCCCGGACAGCAGCTATGGCTACACCTTC. This translates into CSAPDSSYGYTF.

The rearrangement joins TRBV3-1 to TRBJ2-7; TRBD2 is a possible D gene (6 bases). The germline gives CDR1 LGHDT, CDR2 YNNKEL (reference sequence). The CDR3 consists of 14 residues. V was trimmed by 4 bases and J by 7 bases, leaving 17 bases between them. CDR3 sequence reads: CASSRPGGWGEQYF. The CDR3, as DNA: TGTGCCAGCAGCCGTCCCGGGGGATGGGGAGAGCAGTACTTC.

This clonotype was counted a few times. The V gene is TRBV20-1, the J gene TRBJ2-4; the D gene is possibly TRBD1 (6 bases). Trimming shortened V by 2 bases and J by 5 bases, and 7 bases separated the two germline ends. The V gene's germline CDR1 is DFQATT and CDR2 SNEGSKA (reference sequence). This CDR3 spans 12 amino acids. The DNA for the CDR3 is TGCAGTGCTAGACGGACAGAAAACATTCAGTACTTC. This sequence encodes CSARRTENIQYF.

The chain uses TRBV28 and TRBJ2-2, with a tentative D call TRBD1 (5 bases). This CDR3 region has 16 residues. V shed 6 bases and J shed 0 bases, with 14 bases lying between them. CDR1 and CDR2 (germline): MDHEN, SYDVKM. The CDR3: CASRSVGQPNTGELFF. Here the CDR3 DNA reads TGTGCCAGCAGGTCGGTGGGGCAGCCGAACACCGGGGAGCTGTTTTTT.

The J gene is TRBJ2-1, the V gene TRBV27; D is uncertain. Trimming cost V 1 base and J 11 bases, with 9 bases left between them. The CDR3 totals 12 residues. Germline lookup yields CDR1 MNHEY and CDR2 SMNVEV (reference sequence). The CDR3, as DNA: TGTGCCAGCAGTTTATATGGCAGCAAGCAGTTCTTC. Translated, it gives CASSLYGSKQFF.

This chain uses TRBV2 with TRBJ2-5; 7 bases line up with TRBD2. The CDR3 is made up of 15 amino acids. V trimming: 5 bases; J trimming: 4 bases; junction bases outside the gene matches: 10. Germline V CDR1 and CDR2: SNHLY, FYNNEI. The CDR3 region is CASSPILATRETQYF. DNA of the CDR3: TGTGCCAGCAGTCCCATACTAGCGACGAGAGAGACCCAGTACTTC.